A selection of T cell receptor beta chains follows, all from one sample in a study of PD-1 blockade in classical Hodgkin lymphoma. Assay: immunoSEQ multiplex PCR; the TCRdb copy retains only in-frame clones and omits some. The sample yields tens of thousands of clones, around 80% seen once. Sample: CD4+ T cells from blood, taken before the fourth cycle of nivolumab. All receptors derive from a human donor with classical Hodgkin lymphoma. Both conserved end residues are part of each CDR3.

CASSRDGLNYGYTF	TRBV5-5	TRBJ1-2
CAILNRTGNYEQYF	TRBV10-3	TRBJ2-7
CASSKRQGISNQPQHF	TRBV28	TRBJ1-5
CAWSWTGWGNEQFF	TRBV30	TRBJ2-1
CASSQEVRTEAFF	TRBV4-3	TRBJ1-1
CASSIGVAGAKETQYF	TRBV19	TRBJ2-5
CASSQETGGVFGYTF	TRBV4-3	TRBJ1-2
CASRPGTENTGELFF	TRBV7-9	TRBJ2-2
CSVGTGGNTEAFF	TRBV29-1	TRBJ1-1
CASSPGTGFTDTQYF	TRBV27	TRBJ2-3
CASSPTGETQYF	TRBV7-9	TRBJ2-5
CASIQSGTTDTQYF	TRBV27	TRBJ2-3
CASSEYDRNQPQHF	TRBV25-1	TRBJ1-5
CASGTGRNEKLFF	TRBV2	TRBJ1-4
CASSEWDTIYNEQFF	TRBV25-1	TRBJ2-1
CASSQVRQVEGYTF	TRBV4-3	TRBJ1-2
CASSLGREGGRDPYEQYF	TRBV5-4	TRBJ2-7
CATLGQRGTGELFF	TRBV6-5	TRBJ2-2
CASSVVGTGTTEAFF	TRBV9	TRBJ1-1
CASSFRSGVLDTQYF	TRBV5-1	TRBJ2-3
CASSQPDSPGRDSNQPQHF	TRBV23-1	TRBJ1-5
CAISELGAEQYF	TRBV10-3	TRBJ2-7
CASSEEGSLGGYTF	TRBV2	TRBJ1-2
CASSGAQSSYNEQFF	TRBV19	TRBJ2-1
CASGTGTGEVFTNEKLFF	TRBV27	TRBJ1-4
CASSPRSSSYNSPLHF	TRBV5-1	TRBJ1-6
CSLGQTYGQYF	TRBV20-1	TRBJ2-7
CASRGTDMNTEAFF	TRBV6-4	TRBJ1-1
CASSSRFRGEQFF	TRBV7-3	TRBJ2-1
CASSLTGGNTEAFF	TRBV11-3	TRBJ1-1
CASSQDLPGTHSNQPQHF	TRBV4-2	TRBJ1-5
CAWSPAMGGLHETQYF	TRBV30	TRBJ2-5
CASSYRGTNTEAFF	TRBV6-5	TRBJ1-1
CASSLATRETQYF	TRBV19	TRBJ2-5
CASSLSSAQPQETQYF	TRBV7-2	TRBJ2-5
CAWSPGTSYGYTF	TRBV30	TRBJ1-2
CAWSVPGTPYGYTF	TRBV30	TRBJ1-2
CASSPGTGFADTQYF	TRBV11-3	TRBJ2-3
CAISENPGLAGTGQETQYF	TRBV10-3	TRBJ2-5
CAISESVFGKMNTEAFF	TRBV10-3	TRBJ1-1
CASSVSDRTYEQYF	TRBV28	TRBJ2-7
CASSQDSASNYGYTF	TRBV14	TRBJ1-2
CASSLAFYRGLYEQYF	TRBV5-5	TRBJ2-7
CASRTGNYEQYF	TRBV10-1	TRBJ2-7
CASSWTFGSPNEKLFF	TRBV5-6	TRBJ1-4
CASLRDSMNTEAFF	TRBV5-4	TRBJ1-1
CASSAKEGVSTEAFF	TRBV19	TRBJ1-1
CASSAGRDGYTF	TRBV7-6	TRBJ1-2
CASSPVRGTYGYTF	TRBV18	TRBJ1-2
CASRTTSGGEETQYF	TRBV6-5	TRBJ2-5
CASSAGVYEQYF	TRBV11-2	TRBJ2-7